This TCR beta chain was observed in a study of shared T cell receptors in the human thymus. Germline V gene data show CDR1 as MGHRA and CDR2 as YSYEKL. V lost 0 bases and J lost 0, with 20 bases in between. This CDR3 is 19 amino acids long. Method: immunoSEQ multiplex PCR; TCRdb's copy keeps in-frame clones and lacks some. This table holds some 640,000 clones, 87% found once. These data were likewise used in another study, on human thymus T cells. That paper states: Repertoires from thymus and blood appeared to show biased V and J gene usage.

This TCR derives from a boy younger than two with a congenital heart defect. Input material: thymocytes. The J gene is TRBJ1-1, the V gene TRBV4-1, with D perhaps matching TRBD1 (6 bases). CDR3 amino acids: CASSQDRARGSWMNTEAFF. The DNA of the CDR3 is TGCGCCAGCAGCCAAGATAGGGCCAGGGGAAGTTGGATGAACACTGAAGCTTTCTTT.